This T cell receptor (beta chain) was sequenced in a study of shared clonotypes between healthy human individuals. Across the whole study: A donor's plate count was three for CD4 naive and three for CD4 memory; CD8 naive had two and CD8 memory one. Whole-study findings and limits: The study's rarefaction showed incomplete sorted-subset sequencing despite large depth.

Nashville, Tennessee was home to all donors, each a Caucasian adult. The CDR3 covers 15 residues. Germline V gives CDR1 SNHLY, CDR2 FYNNEI. Trimming took 7 bases from V and 1 from J, leaving 16 bases between them. Researchers ran the assay at a deep level. TCRdb's table, derived via immunoSEQ multiplex PCR, lists solely in-frame clones and lacks some. Counted here are 2 million to 2.5 million clones, approximately 95% occurring once; the ten biggest clones make up less than 0.15%. Worth noting for this clone: Its antigen remains unknown.

The sample comprised naive CD4+ T cells sorted from blood. Subset here: CD45RA+ positively selected. This chain joins TRBV2 and TRBJ1-1; D uncertain. This clonotype was obtained from a man between 18 and 35 years old in good health. The CDR3 region has the DNA TGTGCCAGCACTTCCCCCGCCCCGGGGAACACTGAAGCTTTCTTT. Translated, it gives CASTSPAPGNTEAFF.